This is a list of T cell receptor beta chains from one sample in a study of T cells in Graves' hyperthyroidism and ophthalmopathy. Each CDR3 protein is one row after TCRdb ran MiXCR on the multiplex PCR reads. Of some 270,000 distinct CDR3 sequences listed, roughly an eighth were seen once; the top ten hold 7.9%. The source material was blood. The receptors here all came from a woman between 40 and 50 years old with Graves' hyperthyroidism. Each CDR3 is given with its conserved first and last residue. The order of the fields is clone size, D gene, V gene, J gene, CDR3 DNA, CDR3 protein. A D gene is named only where the DNA matches it firmly. Size is stated for part of the rows, as once, few or many counts, or as a class when the clone is expanded.

NA	NA	TRBV5-8	TRBJ2-1	TGTGTCAGCAGCTTATCAGGTTTTGAGCAGTTCTTC	CVSSLSGFEQFF
many	NA	TRBV28	TRBJ2-5	TGTGCCAGCAGCTCGGGTAGCGGAGAAGAGACCCAGTACTTC	CASSSGSGEETQYF
many	NA	TRBV10-3	TRBJ2-5	TGTGCCATCAGTGGCTCGGGTCAACAAGAGACCCAGTACTTC	CAISGSGQQETQYF
many	TRBD1	TRBV12-3/TRBV12-4	TRBJ1-5	TGTGCCAGCAGATGGACAGGAGGCAATCAGCCCCAGCATTTT	CASRWTGGNQPQHF
NA	NA	TRBV6-4	TRBJ1-2	TGTGCCAGCAGCGAGGGGCGGGGCTACTATGGCTACACCTTC	CASSEGRGYYGYTF
many	TRBD1	TRBV3-1	TRBJ2-3	TGTGCCAGCAGCGGGACAGGACGCACAGATACGCAGTATTTT	CASSGTGRTDTQYF
many	NA	TRBV20-1	TRBJ2-7	TGCAGTGCTAGAGGGAAGTTCTTGGGCTACGAGCAGTACTTC	CSARGKFLGYEQYF
many	TRBD2	TRBV3-1	TRBJ2-3	TGTGCCAGCAGCCAAGGGACTAGCGGGAGGAAGCAGTATTTT	CASSQGTSGRKQYF
few	NA	TRBV29-1	TRBJ2-7	TGCAGCGTTGTTTCCTTCTCCTCCTACGAGCAGTACTTC	CSVVSFSSYEQYF
NA	TRBD1	TRBV28	TRBJ2-2	TGTGCCAGCAGTTCCGGACAGGGGGGGAACGGGGAGCTGTTTTTT	CASSSGQGGNGELFF
many	NA	TRBV3-1	TRBJ1-1	TGTGCCAGCAGCCAAGTCTACAGGCCGAACACTGAAGCTTTCTTT	CASSQVYRPNTEAFF
many	NA	TRBV30	TRBJ1-2	TGTGCCTGGAGTGTAACGTCCGGGGGGGGCTACACCTTC	CAWSVTSGGGYTF
many	NA	TRBV12-5	TRBJ1-1	TGTGCTAGTAGTGCGGTGAACACTGAAGCTTTCTTT	CASSAVNTEAFF
many	NA	TRBV7-8	TRBJ1-1	TGTGCCAGCAGCTTAGTCTGGGGGGGCACTGAAGCTTTCTTT	CASSLVWGGTEAFF
NA	TRBD2	TRBV19	TRBJ2-1	TGTGCCAGTAGTATCGCGACTAGCGGGATCTACAATGAGCAGTTCTTC	CASSIATSGIYNEQFF
NA	TRBD1	TRBV19	TRBJ1-5	TGTGCCAGTAGTATGAAAAGGGGGCATACAGGCAATCAGCCCCAGCATTTT	CASSMKRGHTGNQPQHF
few	TRBD2	TRBV27	TRBJ2-1	TGTGCCAGCAGTGAACCCCCGGGACTAGCGGGGCATCGAGACTACAATGAGCAGTTCTTC	CASSEPPGLAGHRDYNEQFF
many	NA	TRBV15	TRBJ2-2	TGTGCCACCAGCAGAGATTGGGGTATTAAGGGCACCGGGGAGCTGTTTTTT	CATSRDWGIKGTGELFF
once	TRBD1	TRBV14	TRBJ2-2	TGTGCCAGCAGCCTTACCGGGACAGGGGGCACCGGGGAGTTGTTTTTT	CASSLTGTGGTGELFF
few	NA	TRBV20-1	TRBJ2-7	TGCAGTGCTGGATATGACAGTAGCTCCTACGAGCAGTACTTC	CSAGYDSSSYEQYF